This T cell receptor beta chain stems from a study of blood T cell repertoires in COVID-19. Sequenced by immunoSEQ multiplex PCR; TCRdb stores in-frame clones only, minus some. The table shows about 320,000 clones, with approximately 85% occurring only once. The germline gives CDR1 LNHDA, CDR2 SQIVND (reference sequence). The CDR3 totals 14 residues. V trimming: 5 bases; J trimming: 5 bases; junction bases outside the gene matches: 4. The sequenced material came from peripheral blood. The clonotype was recovered from a woman aged 45-59 years with acute or convalescent COVID-19. The chain combines TRBV19 with TRBJ2-7; the match to TRBD2 covers 12 bases. The CDR3 is CASSVTSGSHEQYF. CDR3 nucleotide sequence: TGTGCCAGTAGTGTGACTAGCGGGAGCCACGAGCAGTACTTC.